The 25 T cell receptor beta chains below all came from one sample that was sequenced in a study of identifying expanded T cells in peripheral blood. Only in-frame clones appear in the TCRdb table, and some are missing; sequencing was by immunoSEQ multiplex PCR. This sample carries around 91,000 clones, around 88% of them seen once, and the ten largest clones take 3% to 4%. Material for sequencing was blood. The origin of the receptors is a person aged 18 to 75 in good health.

This chain joins TRBV11-1 and TRBJ1-2; no reliable D call. The CDR3 covers 13 residues. The germline V and J ends were trimmed by 1 base and 8 bases, with 11 bases remaining between them. The germline V gene has CDR1 SGHAT and CDR2 FQDESV (reference sequence). The CDR3 DNA is TGTGCCAGCAGCTTAGACCTCGCGGGAGGCTACACCTTC. The encoded protein is CASSLDLAGGYTF.

The rearrangement links TRBV6-5 to TRBJ1-5, with D unclear. Germline V gene data show CDR1 as MNHEY and CDR2 as SVGAGI. The V end lost 4 bases, the J end lost 0 bases, and 7 bases lay between the germline ends. This CDR3 spans 14 amino acids. The CDR3 DNA is TGTGCCAGCAGTTTGGGGATTAGCAATCAGCCCCAGCATTTT. Protein: CASSLGISNQPQHF.

The chain combines TRBV5-1 with TRBJ2-1; D is possibly TRBD2 (5 bases). CDR1 SGHRS and CDR2 YFSETQ come from the germline V gene. Between the trimmed V and J ends, which lost 4 bases and 8 bases, there was a span of 19 bases. The CDR3 sequence is 15 residues long. Written as DNA, the CDR3 is TGCGCCAGCAGCCGATTAGGGAGAGGGATCGATGAGCAGTTCTTC. The encoded protein is CASSRLGRGIDEQFF.

This sequence joins TRBV11-3 and TRBJ2-1; 9 nucleotides match TRBD1. CDR3 length: 14 amino acids. Trimming removed 5 bases from V and 14 bases from J; junction bases left unmatched: 13. Germline CDR1 SGHNT, CDR2 YENEEA. The CDR3 coding sequence is TGTGCCAGCAGCCCGGACTCCGGGACAGGGCAAGAGTTCTTC. Its protein is CASSPDSGTGQEFF.

The V call is TRBV28, the J call TRBJ2-1; the match to TRBD2 covers 16 bases. The junction had 7 bases not matched to a gene; V was cut back by 7 bases and J by 4 bases. The CDR3 spans 17 residues. CDR1 MDHEN and CDR2 SYDVKM come from the germline V gene. The CDR3 sequence: CASIGTSGGARYNEQFF. The CDR3 DNA is TGTGCCAGCATTGGGACTAGCGGGGGGGCCAGGTACAATGAGCAGTTCTTC.

V and J are TRBV28 and TRBJ2-5, with 7 bases aligning to TRBD1. The CDR3 contains 15 residues. Germline CDR1 is MDHEN and CDR2 is SYDVKM. With V trimmed by 8 bases and J by 2 bases, 11 bases remained unmatched. CDR3 in amino acids: CASVELGTAQETQYF. As DNA, the CDR3 is TGTGCCAGCGTGGAACTCGGGACAGCTCAAGAGACCCAGTACTTC.

This clone has just a few counts. The V and J genes are TRBV4-1 and TRBJ1-2; D uncertain. There are 14 residues in the CDR3. V gave up 0 bases and J gave up 6 bases, with 11 bases separating them. The germline CDR1 and CDR2 sequences are MGHRA and YSYEKL. This CDR3 is CASSQDPLRHGYTF. CDR3 coding DNA: TGCGCCAGCAGCCAAGATCCATTACGGCATGGCTACACCTTC.

J is TRBJ1-4 and V is TRBV28; D might be TRBD1 (5 bases). V was pared by 4 bases and J by 3 bases, with 15 bases between. Germline V gene lookup returns CDR1 MDHEN and CDR2 SYDVKM. There are 16 residues in the CDR3. The CDR3 DNA sequence: TGTGCCAGCAGTTCCCGGACAAGGGAGGCTAATGAAAAACTGTTTTTT. Amino acid sequence: CASSSRTREANEKLFF.

The CDR3 coding sequence is TGTGCCAGCAGTGTTACGTCCGGGGGAGCGGGAGGGGAGCAGTTCTTC. The encoded protein is CASSVTSGGAGGEQFF. The rearrangement links TRBV6-4 to TRBJ2-1; TRBD2 matches at 10 bases. CDR1 is MRHNA, CDR2 SNTAGT, per germline. This CDR3 contains 16 residues. With V trimmed by 4 bases and J by 10 bases, 13 bases remained unmatched.

V usage is TRBV9 and J usage is TRBJ2-5; D is unresolved. The CDR3 runs to 14 residues. Looked up from germline, CDR1 is SGDLS and CDR2 is YYNGEE. The V end lost 0 bases, the J end lost 5 bases, and 11 bases lay between the germline ends. CDR3 in DNA: TGTGCCAGCAGCGTAGAGGATAGGGTGGAGACCCAGTACTTC. It codes for CASSVEDRVETQYF.

This sequence joins TRBV5-1 and TRBJ1-4, with D uncertain. This CDR3 region has 15 residues. The V gene lost 3 bases and the J gene lost 2 bases, with 11 bases spanning the gap. The germline V gene has CDR1 SGHRS and CDR2 YFSETQ. CDR3 nucleotide sequence: TGCGCCAGCAGCTCCGTAACGGGGACTAATGAAAAACTGTTTTTT. Residues: CASSSVTGTNEKLFF.

The CDR3 is CASSNGAGNYGYTF. CDR3 nucleotide sequence: TGTGCCAGCAGCAACGGGGCCGGTAACTATGGCTACACCTTC. The chain employs TRBV7-2 and TRBJ1-2; D is perhaps TRBD1 (5 bases). The CDR3 has 14 residues. Germline V gene lookup returns CDR1 SGHTA and CDR2 FQGNSA. V lost 5 bases, J lost 1 base, and 11 bases lay in between. Complete variable domain (other parts from reference TRBV7-2 and TRBJ1-2): GAGVSQSPSNKVTEKGKDVELRCDPISGHTALYWYRQSLGQGLEFLIYFQGNSAPDKSGLPSDRFSAERTGGSVSTLTIQRTQQEDSAVYLCASSNGAGNYGYTFGSGTRLTVV.

The chain joins TRBV5-8 to TRBJ1-1, with unresolved D. Germline CDR1 reads SGHTS; CDR2 reads YDEGEE. The CDR3 sequence is 12 residues long. The V end was cut by 7 bases, the J end by 2 bases, with 9 bases between. CDR3 nucleotides: TGTGCCAGCGGACGGTATAACACTGAAGCTTTCTTT. This encodes CASGRYNTEAFF. Complete variable domain (other parts from reference TRBV5-8 and TRBJ1-1): EAGVTQSPTHLIKTRGQQATLRCSPISGHTSVYWYQQALGLGLQFLLWYDEGEERNRGNFPPRFSGRQFPNYSSELNVNALELEDSALYLCASGRYNTEAFFGQGTRLTVV.

V is TRBV5-1 and J is TRBJ1-1; D perhaps matches TRBD1 (5 bases). Per the germline V gene, CDR1 is SGHRS and CDR2 is YFSETQ. CDR3 size: 13 residues. V lost 7 bases and J lost 5, with 15 bases in between. Here the CDR3 reads CASGAGQRTEAFF. DNA for the CDR3: TGCGCCAGCGGGGCGGGGCAGAGGACTGAAGCTTTCTTT.

A few counts support this clone. The J gene is TRBJ2-7, the V gene TRBV4-1; 7 positions match TRBD2. The CDR3 sequence is 15 residues long. CDR1 is MGHRA, CDR2 YSYEKL, per germline. Losses at the gene ends were 0 bases for V and 2 bases for J; bases not matched to a gene: 4. The CDR3 region has the DNA TGCGCCAGCAGCCAAGAGGCCGGGAGGCCCTACGAGCAGTACTTC. Protein: CASSQEAGRPYEQYF.

This clone showed up many times. V is TRBV2 and J is TRBJ2-6, with TRBD2 as a possible D gene (6 bases). The CDR3 consists of 13 residues. Germline V gene sequence: CDR1 SNHLY, CDR2 FYNNEI. The V end was cut by 10 bases, the J end by 1 base, with 8 bases between. CDR3 sequence (DNA): TGTGCCACCGCGGGGTCTGGGGCCAACGTCCTGACTTTC. Its protein product is CATAGSGANVLTF.

The V gene is TRBV7-9, the J gene TRBJ1-3, with D maybe TRBD1 (5 bases). The CDR3 totals 13 residues. The germline V and J ends were trimmed by 5 bases and 5 bases, with 10 bases remaining between them. Germline CDR1 and CDR2: SEHNR and FQNEAQ (reference sequence). The CDR3 protein is CASSRGLRNTIYF. CDR3 DNA sequence: TGTGCCAGCAGCAGGGGACTCCGAAACACCATATATTTT.

This chain connects TRBV4-2 to TRBJ2-5; TRBD2 matches at 14 bases. This CDR3 comprises 17 residues. V trimming: 0 bases; J trimming: 3 bases; junction bases outside the gene matches: 3. Germline V gene data show CDR1 as LGHNA and CDR2 as YNFKEQ. CDR3 in amino acids: CASSQEAGLAGEETQYF. CDR3 in DNA: TGTGCCAGCAGCCAAGAGGCGGGACTAGCGGGGGAAGAGACCCAGTACTTC.

This clone was observed once. The V gene is TRBV10-3, the J gene TRBJ2-2, with D tentatively TRBD1 (5 bases). Germline V gene sequence: CDR1 ENHRY, CDR2 SYGVKD. CDR3 length: 12 amino acids. The V gene lost 5 bases and the J gene lost 6 bases, with 7 bases spanning the gap. The CDR3: CAISSGPGELFF. CDR3 sequence (DNA): TGTGCCATCAGTTCAGGGCCCGGGGAGCTGTTTTTT.

This rearrangement joins TRBV28 to TRBJ1-2, with 12 bases fitting TRBD1. Germline CDR1 and CDR2: MDHEN and SYDVKM. This CDR3 has 13 amino acids. V was clipped by 8 bases and J by 3 bases; unmatched bases: 1. Here the CDR3 reads CASGTGGHYGYTF. The CDR3 coding sequence is TGTGCCAGCGGGACAGGGGGCCACTATGGCTACACCTTC.

This clone was seen just once. The chain combines TRBV15 with TRBJ2-1, with 7 bases identical to TRBD1. The CDR3 consists of 12 residues. J gave up 14 bases and V 1 base, and 5 bases lay outside the gene matches. Germline-derived CDR1 and CDR2 are LNHNV and YYDKDF (reference sequence). CDR3 protein: CATSRAQGEEFF. As DNA, the CDR3 is TGTGCCACCAGCAGAGCCCAGGGGGAAGAGTTCTTC.

This clone was detected only a few times. V gene TRBV15 combines with J gene TRBJ1-4; the match to TRBD1 covers 7 bases. CDR3 length equals 15 residues. The J segment lost 10 bases and the V segment lost 1 base, leaving 9 bases of the junction unmatched. The germline V gene has CDR1 LNHNV and CDR2 YYDKDF (reference sequence). This CDR3 reads CATSRGDRDSIKLFF. For the CDR3, the DNA is TGTGCCACCAGCAGAGGCGACCGGGACAGCATAAAACTGTTTTTT.

This clone was observed a few times. The chain has TRBV21-1 and TRBJ2-3; the D segment call TRBD1 is taken from the table without a DNA check. TRBV21-1 is a pseudogene. This CDR3 has 16 residues. The CDR3 DNA follows: TGTGCCAGCAGCAAAGTCGGACAAGCTAGCACAGATACGCAGTATTTT. This sequence encodes CASSKVGQASTDTQYF.

This clone was recorded a few times. The chain couples TRBV27 to TRBJ1-5; tentatively, D is TRBD1 (6 bases). V was shortened by 3 bases and J by 4 bases, with 19 bases between the two germline ends. Germline values: CDR1 MNHEY, CDR2 SMNVEV (reference sequence). The CDR3 has 17 residues. The CDR3 is CASSFGGSQGLNQPQHF. For the CDR3, the DNA is TGTGCCAGCAGTTTTGGGGGCTCCCAGGGGCTAAATCAGCCCCAGCATTTT.

The J gene is TRBJ2-7, the V gene TRBV19; weak D call: TRBD2 (5 bases). The CDR3 contains 15 residues. V lost 3 bases, J lost 1 base, and 13 bases lay in between. The V gene's germline CDR1 is LNHDA and CDR2 SQIVND (reference sequence). The CDR3 loop reads CASSILPGVSYEQYF. DNA of the CDR3: TGTGCCAGTAGTATTCTCCCCGGGGTATCCTACGAGCAGTACTTC.